The 7 T cell receptor beta chains reported below all come from one sample, sequenced in a study of regulatory T cells in long-lasting Graves disease. Noted time point: newly diagnosed GD, antithyroid drugs for less than 3 months. Scientists built the TCR library using RNA that was extracted from PBMCs. The authors built TCR beta libraries using iRepertoire HTBI primers and Arm-PCR of CDR3 regions. TCRdb reprocessed the multiplex PCR reads with MiXCR, giving one entry per CDR3 protein. The repertoire holds about 560,000 distinct CDR3 sequences, with 15% to 20% as singletons. These data are also associated with another study on T cells in Graves' hyperthyroidism and ophthalmopathy.

Source: peripheral blood mononuclear cells (PBMCs), taken at new diagnosis, from a patient treated with antithyroid drugs. These TCRs come from a man aged 18 to 29 with Graves disease.

The rearrangement uses TRBV28 and TRBJ2-3; no reliable D call. CDR1 MDHEN and CDR2 SYDVKM come from the germline V gene. V was clipped by 3 bases and J by 2 bases, with 9 bases between them. This CDR3 region has 14 residues. DNA for the CDR3: TGTGCCAGCAGTTTTCAGCCTAACACAGATACGCAGTATTTT. Translation: CASSFQPNTDTQYF.

This clonotype was observed at least ten times. The V call is TRBV5-1, the J call TRBJ2-3; 11 nucleotides align to TRBD2. The germline V gene encodes CDR1 SGHRS and CDR2 YFSETQ. The CDR3 sequence is 17 residues long. The trim removed 1 base at V and 2 bases at J, leaving 6 bases unmatched. CDR3 residues: CASSLQGLAEITDTQYF. Written as DNA, the CDR3 is TGCGCCAGCAGCTTGCAGGGACTAGCGGAAATCACAGATACGCAGTATTTT.

This clonotype has at least ten counts. The CDR3 bases are TGTGCCGTCCATAGCGGGAGCGCAGATACGCAGTATTTT. Protein: CAVHSGSADTQYF. The chain combines TRBV24-1 with TRBJ2-3; 9 bases agree with TRBD2. This CDR3 spans 13 amino acids. V was clipped by 12 bases and J by 4 bases; unmatched bases: 7. The germline gives CDR1 KGHDR, CDR2 SFDVKD.

This chain connects TRBV6-1 to TRBJ1-4; D may be TRBD1 (6 bases). The CDR3 loop spans 16 amino acids. Per the germline V gene, CDR1 is MNHNS and CDR2 is SASEGT. The V end was cut by 8 bases, the J end by 4 bases, with 20 bases between. The CDR3 sequence is CASEVTDPRGNEKLFF. DNA of the CDR3: TGTGCCAGCGAAGTCACGGACCCCAGGGGTAATGAAAAACTGTTTTTT.

The genes are TRBV7-6 and TRBJ2-2; 11 positions match TRBD2. CDR3 length equals 17 residues. Germline lookup yields CDR1 SGHVS and CDR2 FNYEAQ. Trimming at V came to 2 bases and at J to 6 bases, leaving 8 bases not matched to a gene. The CDR3 sequence is CASSLQGLAGGAGELFF. As DNA, the CDR3 is TGTGCCAGCAGCTTACAAGGACTAGCGGGTGGGGCCGGGGAGCTGTTTTTT.

This clonotype has ten or more counts. The V call is TRBV7-9, the J call TRBJ2-3, with 9 bases matching TRBD2. The CDR3 runs to 15 residues. Germline V lookup: CDR1 SEHNR, CDR2 FQNEAQ (reference sequence). The J segment lost 6 bases and the V segment lost 6 bases, leaving 10 bases of the junction unmatched. This chain's CDR3 is CASSPLAGPRDTQYF. The CDR3 DNA follows: TGTGCCAGCAGTCCACTAGCGGGTCCTCGGGATACGCAGTATTTT.

The chain has TRBV28 and TRBJ1-2, with 7 positions matching TRBD1. The CDR3 runs 14 residues. V lost 4 bases and J lost 4; bases outside the gene matches: 6. Germline CDR1 reads MDHEN; CDR2 reads SYDVKM. Here the CDR3 reads CASSWDSESYGYTF. As DNA, the CDR3 is TGTGCCAGCAGTTGGGACAGCGAGAGCTATGGCTACACCTTC.